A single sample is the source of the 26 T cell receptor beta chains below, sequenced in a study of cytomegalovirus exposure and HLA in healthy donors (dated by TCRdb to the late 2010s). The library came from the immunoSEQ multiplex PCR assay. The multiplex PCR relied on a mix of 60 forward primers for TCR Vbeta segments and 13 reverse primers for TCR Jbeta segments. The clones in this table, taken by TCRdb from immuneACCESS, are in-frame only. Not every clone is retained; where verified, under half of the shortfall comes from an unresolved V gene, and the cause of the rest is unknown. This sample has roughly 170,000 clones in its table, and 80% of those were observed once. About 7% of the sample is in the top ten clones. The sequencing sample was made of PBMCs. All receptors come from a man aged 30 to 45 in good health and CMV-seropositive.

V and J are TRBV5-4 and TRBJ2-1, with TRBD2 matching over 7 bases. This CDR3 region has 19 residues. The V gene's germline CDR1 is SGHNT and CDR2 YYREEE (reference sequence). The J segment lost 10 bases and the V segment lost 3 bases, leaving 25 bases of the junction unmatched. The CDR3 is CASSSTSLVSGRPIREQFF. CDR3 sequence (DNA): TGTGCCAGCAGCTCGACTTCTCTCGTTAGCGGGCGCCCCATCAGAGAGCAGTTCTTC.

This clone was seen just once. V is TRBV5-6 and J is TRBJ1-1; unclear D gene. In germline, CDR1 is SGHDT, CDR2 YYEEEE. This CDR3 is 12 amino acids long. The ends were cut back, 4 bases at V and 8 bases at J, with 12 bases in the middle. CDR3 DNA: TGTGCCAGCAGCCTCCCAGGCCGGGAAGCTTTCTTT. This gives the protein CASSLPGREAFF.

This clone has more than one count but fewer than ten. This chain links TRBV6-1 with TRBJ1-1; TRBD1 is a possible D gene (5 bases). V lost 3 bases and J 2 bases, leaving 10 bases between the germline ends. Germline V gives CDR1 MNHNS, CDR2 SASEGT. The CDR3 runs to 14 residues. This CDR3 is CASSEEGTNTEAFF. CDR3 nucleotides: TGTGCCAGCAGTGAGGAGGGGACCAACACTGAAGCTTTCTTT.

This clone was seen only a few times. DNA of the CDR3: TGTGCCAGCAGCCCCGGGACAGGGTGGAATGAGCAGTTCTTC. Protein product: CASSPGTGWNEQFF. The chain carries TRBV28 and TRBJ2-1; 9 bases line up with TRBD1. Germline CDR1 and CDR2: MDHEN and SYDVKM. The length of the CDR3 is 14 residues. V shed 6 bases, J shed 7 bases, and the junction held 7 bases outside the gene matches.

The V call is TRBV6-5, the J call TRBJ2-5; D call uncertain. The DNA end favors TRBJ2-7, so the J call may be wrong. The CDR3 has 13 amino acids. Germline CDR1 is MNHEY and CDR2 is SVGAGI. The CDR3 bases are TGTGCCAGCAGTCTTACAGAGAGTTACGAGCAGTACTTC. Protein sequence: CASSLTESYEQYF.

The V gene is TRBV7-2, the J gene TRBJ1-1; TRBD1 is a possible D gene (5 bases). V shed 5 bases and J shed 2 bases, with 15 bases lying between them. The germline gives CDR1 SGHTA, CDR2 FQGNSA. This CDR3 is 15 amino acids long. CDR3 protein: CASSPQGGSNTEAFF. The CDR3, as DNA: TGTGCCAGCAGCCCTCAGGGTGGTAGTAACACTGAAGCTTTCTTT.

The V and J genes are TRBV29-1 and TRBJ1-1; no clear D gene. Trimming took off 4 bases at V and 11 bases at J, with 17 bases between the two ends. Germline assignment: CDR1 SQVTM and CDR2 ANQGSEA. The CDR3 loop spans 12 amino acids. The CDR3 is CSVAGGGVGAFF. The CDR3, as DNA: TGCAGCGTTGCAGGCGGCGGGGTCGGGGCTTTCTTT.

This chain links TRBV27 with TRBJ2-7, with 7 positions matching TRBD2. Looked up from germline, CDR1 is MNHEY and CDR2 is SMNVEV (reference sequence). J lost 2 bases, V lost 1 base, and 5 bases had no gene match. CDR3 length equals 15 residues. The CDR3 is CASSLFLAATYEQYF. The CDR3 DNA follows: TGTGCCAGCAGTTTATTTCTAGCGGCTACCTACGAGCAGTACTTC.

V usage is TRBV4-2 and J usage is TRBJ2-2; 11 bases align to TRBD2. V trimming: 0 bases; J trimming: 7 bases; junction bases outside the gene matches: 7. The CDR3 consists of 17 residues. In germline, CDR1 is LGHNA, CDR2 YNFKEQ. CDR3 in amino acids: CASSQDTLAGGGGELFF. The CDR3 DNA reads TGTGCCAGCAGCCAAGATACTCTAGCGGGAGGTGGCGGGGAGCTGTTTTTT.

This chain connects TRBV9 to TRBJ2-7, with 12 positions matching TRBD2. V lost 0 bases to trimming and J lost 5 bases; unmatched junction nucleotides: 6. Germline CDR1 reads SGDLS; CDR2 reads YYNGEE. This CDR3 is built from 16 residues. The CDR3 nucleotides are TGTGCCAGCAGCGTAGAGACTAGCGGGAGTTTCAACGAGCAGTACTTC. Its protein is CASSVETSGSFNEQYF.

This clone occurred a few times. CDR3 protein: CASSLGLALNTGELFF. The CDR3 nucleotides are TGTGCCAGCAGCTTGGGCCTAGCGCTAAACACCGGGGAGCTGTTTTTT. The chain has TRBV5-4 and TRBJ2-2; D possibly corresponds to TRBD2 (6 bases). With 0 bases removed from V and 2 bases from J, the gap between germline ends came to 11 bases. The CDR3 runs to 16 residues. Germline CDR1 SGHNT, CDR2 YYREEE (reference sequence). Based on the CDR3 plus reference TRBV5-4 and TRBJ2-2, the full variable domain is ETGVTQSPTHLIKTRGQQVTLRCSSQSGHNTVSWYQQALGQGPQFIFQYYREEENGRGNFPPRFSGLQFPNYSSELNVNALELDDSALYLCASSLGLALNTGELFFGEGSRLTVL.

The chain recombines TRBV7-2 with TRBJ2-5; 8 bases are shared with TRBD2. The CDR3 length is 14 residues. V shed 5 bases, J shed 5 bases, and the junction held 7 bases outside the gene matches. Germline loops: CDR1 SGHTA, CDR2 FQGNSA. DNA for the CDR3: TGTGCCAGCAGCCCGGGTTCTAGCGGGGAGACCCAGTACTTC. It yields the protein CASSPGSSGETQYF.

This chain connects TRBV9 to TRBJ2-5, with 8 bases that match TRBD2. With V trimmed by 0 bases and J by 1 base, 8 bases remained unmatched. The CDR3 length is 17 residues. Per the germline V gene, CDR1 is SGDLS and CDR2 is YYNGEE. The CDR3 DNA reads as TGTGCCAGCAGCGTAGCTATACGGGAGGGGTTCCAAGAGACCCAGTACTTC. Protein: CASSVAIREGFQETQYF.

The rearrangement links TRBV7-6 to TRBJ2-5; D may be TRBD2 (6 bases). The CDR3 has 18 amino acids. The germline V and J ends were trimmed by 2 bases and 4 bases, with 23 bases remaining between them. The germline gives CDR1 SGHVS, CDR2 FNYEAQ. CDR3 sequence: CASSLLLGGDFLRETQYF. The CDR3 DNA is TGTGCCAGCAGCTTACTCTTAGGAGGGGACTTTCTTAGAGAGACCCAGTACTTC.

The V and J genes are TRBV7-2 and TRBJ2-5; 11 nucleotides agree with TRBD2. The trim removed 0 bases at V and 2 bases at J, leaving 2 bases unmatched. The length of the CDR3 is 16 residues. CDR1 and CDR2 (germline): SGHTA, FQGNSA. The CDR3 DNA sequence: TGTGCCAGCAGCTTAGCCGCTAGCGGGGGGCAAGAGACCCAGTACTTC. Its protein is CASSLAASGGQETQYF.

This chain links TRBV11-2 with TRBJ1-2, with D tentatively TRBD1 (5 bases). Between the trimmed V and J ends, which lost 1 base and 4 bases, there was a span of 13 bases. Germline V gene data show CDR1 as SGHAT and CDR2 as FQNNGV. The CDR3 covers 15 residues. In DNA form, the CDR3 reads TGTGCCAGCAGCTTAGGCCCCACGACAGCCTATGGCTACACCTTC. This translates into CASSLGPTTAYGYTF.

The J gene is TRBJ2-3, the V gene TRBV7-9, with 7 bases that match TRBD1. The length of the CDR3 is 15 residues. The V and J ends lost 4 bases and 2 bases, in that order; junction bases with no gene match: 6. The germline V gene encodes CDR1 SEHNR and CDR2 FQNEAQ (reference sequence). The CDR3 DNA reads TGTGCCAGCAGCTCGAGGGGACAGCCCACAGATACGCAGTATTTT. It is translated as CASSSRGQPTDTQYF.

CDR3 protein: CASSLRGTGETQYF. Written as DNA, the CDR3 is TGTGCCAGTAGTCTCAGGGGGACTGGAGAGACCCAGTACTTC. The rearrangement uses TRBV19 and TRBJ2-5; D perhaps matches TRBD1 (7 bases). CDR1 is LNHDA, CDR2 SQIVND, per germline (reference sequence). Trimming stripped 5 bases from V and 4 bases from J, with 14 bases between. The CDR3 has 14 residues.

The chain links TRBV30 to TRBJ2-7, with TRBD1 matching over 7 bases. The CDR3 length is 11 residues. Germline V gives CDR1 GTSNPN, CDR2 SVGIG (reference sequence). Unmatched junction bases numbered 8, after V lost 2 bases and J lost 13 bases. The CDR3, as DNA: TGTGCCTGGAGTCCTGGGACAGAGTTATACTTC. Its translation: CAWSPGTELYF.

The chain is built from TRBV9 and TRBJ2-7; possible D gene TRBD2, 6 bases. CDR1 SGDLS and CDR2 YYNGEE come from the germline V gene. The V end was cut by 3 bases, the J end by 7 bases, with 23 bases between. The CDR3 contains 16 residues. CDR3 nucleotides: TGTGCCAGCAGCGCCCAGACGGGACTCAGAACGACAGAGCAGTACTTC. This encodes CASSAQTGLRTTEQYF.

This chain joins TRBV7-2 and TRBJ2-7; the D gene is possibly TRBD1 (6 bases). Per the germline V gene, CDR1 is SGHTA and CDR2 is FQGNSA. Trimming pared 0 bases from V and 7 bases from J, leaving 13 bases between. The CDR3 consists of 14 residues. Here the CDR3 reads CASSLADRKLEQYF. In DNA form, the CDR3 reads TGTGCCAGCAGCTTAGCCGACAGGAAACTAGAGCAGTACTTC.

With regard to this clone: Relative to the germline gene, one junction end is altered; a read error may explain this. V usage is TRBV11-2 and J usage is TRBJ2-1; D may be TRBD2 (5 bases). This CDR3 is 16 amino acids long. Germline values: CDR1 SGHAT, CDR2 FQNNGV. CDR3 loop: CASSINRGSGNNGQFF. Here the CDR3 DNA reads TGTGCCAGCAGCATTAATAGAGGGAGTGGGAACAATGGGCAGTTCTTC.

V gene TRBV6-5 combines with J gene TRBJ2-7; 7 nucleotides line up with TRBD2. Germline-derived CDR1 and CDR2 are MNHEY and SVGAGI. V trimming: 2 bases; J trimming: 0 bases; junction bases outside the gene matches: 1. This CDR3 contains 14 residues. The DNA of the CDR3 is TGTGCCAGCAGTTACAGCGGGGCCTCCTACGAGCAGTACTTC. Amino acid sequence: CASSYSGASYEQYF.

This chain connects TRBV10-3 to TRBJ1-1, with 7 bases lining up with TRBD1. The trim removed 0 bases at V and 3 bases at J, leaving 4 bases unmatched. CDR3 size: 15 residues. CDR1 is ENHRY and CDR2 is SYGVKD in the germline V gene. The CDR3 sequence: CAISESRGSDTEAFF. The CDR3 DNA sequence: TGTGCCATCAGTGAGTCCAGGGGGTCGGACACTGAAGCTTTCTTT.

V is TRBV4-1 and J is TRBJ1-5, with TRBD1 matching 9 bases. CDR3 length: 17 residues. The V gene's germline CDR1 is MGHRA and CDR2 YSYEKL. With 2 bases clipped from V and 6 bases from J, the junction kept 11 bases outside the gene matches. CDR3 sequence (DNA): TGCGCCAGCAGCCAATTGTTTGGGACAGGGATTAGTCAGCCCCAGCATTTT. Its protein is CASSQLFGTGISQPQHF.

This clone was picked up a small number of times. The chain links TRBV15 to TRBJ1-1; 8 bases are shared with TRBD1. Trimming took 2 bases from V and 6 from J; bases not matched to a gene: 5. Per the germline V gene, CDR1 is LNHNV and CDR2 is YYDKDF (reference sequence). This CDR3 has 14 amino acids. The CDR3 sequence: CATSRPDRASEAFF. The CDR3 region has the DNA TGTGCCACCAGCAGACCGGACAGGGCCTCTGAAGCTTTCTTT.